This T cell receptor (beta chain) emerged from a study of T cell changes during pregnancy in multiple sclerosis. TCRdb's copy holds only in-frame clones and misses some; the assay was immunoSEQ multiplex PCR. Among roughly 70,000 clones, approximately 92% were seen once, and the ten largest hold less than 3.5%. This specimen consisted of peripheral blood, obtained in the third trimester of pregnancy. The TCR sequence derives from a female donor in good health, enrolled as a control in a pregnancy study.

The CDR3 region has the DNA TGTGCCAGCTCCCCTAGGACAGGGCCCGGAAACACCATATATTTT. It yields the protein CASSPRTGPGNTIYF. The genes are TRBV18 and TRBJ1-3, with 8 bases that match TRBD1. V was pared by 6 bases and J by 4 bases, with 8 bases of the junction left unmatched. Germline CDR1 KGHSH, CDR2 LQKENI. This CDR3 has 15 residues.